This TCR beta chain was observed in a study of Graves' ophthalmopathy and Graves' hyperthyroidism. Overall study findings and caveats: Blood repertoires reportedly contained most expanded thyroid clonotypes above 0.001 frequency.

Researchers took RNA transcripts and amplified TCR beta CDR3 regions from them. An initial RT-PCR round employing HTBI primers preceded a second-round multiplex PCR. TCRdb processed the multiplex PCR reads anew with MiXCR; each CDR3 protein has one entry. The sample lists approximately 500,000 distinct CDR3 sequences, roughly an eighth occurring once. The CDR3 is 13 amino acids. Germline assignment: CDR1 DFQATT and CDR2 SNEGSKA (reference sequence). Between the trimmed V and J ends, which lost 8 bases and 0 bases, there was a span of 14 bases. Exclusion applied to patients with other autoimmune diseases, uncontrolled infections, pregnancy or lactation. Diagnosis relied on clinical symptoms, serum thyroxine, TRAb, thyroid ultrasound and orbital computed tomography. This clonotype was seen repeatedly, ten times or more. Antigen specificity is unknown.

The specimen was blood. The receptor comes from a woman in her 30s with Graves' ophthalmopathy. This chain links TRBV20-1 with TRBJ2-7; D may correspond to TRBD1 or TRBD2 (6 bases each). CDR3 sequence: CSTLGGSSYEQYF. As DNA, the CDR3 is TGCAGTACATTAGGGGGGAGCTCCTACGAGCAGTACTTC.